The 18 T cell receptor beta chains listed next were all sequenced from one sample in a study of blood T cell repertoires in COVID-19. TCRdb's table, derived via immunoSEQ multiplex PCR, lists solely in-frame clones and lacks some. The table has around 330,000 clones, around 85% seen once; the top ten hold under 2%. The specimen was PBMCs or T cells enriched from blood (not recorded which). Source of these receptors: a woman in her twenties or thirties who had been exposed to COVID-19.

This clone has just one count. The chain joins TRBV29-1 to TRBJ2-1, with D possibly being TRBD2 (6 bases). This CDR3 comprises 10 residues. V gave up 4 bases and J gave up 16 bases, with 14 bases separating them. Germline CDR1 SQVTM, CDR2 ANQGSEA. The CDR3 spells CSVGLGGSFF. As DNA, the CDR3 is TGCAGCGTTGGACTAGGAGGTTCCTTCTTC.

The gene calls are TRBV7-2 and TRBJ1-2; the D gene is possibly TRBD1 (5 bases). CDR1 SGHTA and CDR2 FQGNSA come from the germline V gene. The CDR3 contains 14 residues. V was trimmed by 6 bases and J by 6 bases, leaving 17 bases between them. The CDR3 sequence is CASRSGEGRDGYTF. CDR3 nucleotide sequence: TGTGCCAGCAGATCGGGGGAGGGGCGGGATGGCTACACCTTC.

This clone occurred many times. The rearrangement links TRBV3-1 (or the pseudogene TRBV3-2) to TRBJ2-7, with 7 bases fitting TRBD2. Germline CDR1 LGHDT, CDR2 YNNKEL (reference sequence). There are 12 residues in the CDR3. After removal of 8 bases from V and 2 bases from J, the junction contained 3 bases not matched to a gene. The CDR3: CASQRGTYEQYF. In DNA, the CDR3 is TGTGCCAGCCAGCGGGGTACCTACGAGCAGTACTTC.

The genes are TRBV6-5 and TRBJ1-2; 7 bases map to TRBD1. Germline assignment: CDR1 MNHEY and CDR2 SVGAGI. V lost 7 bases and J lost 3; bases outside the gene matches: 11. The CDR3 loop spans 15 amino acids. The CDR3 bases are TGTGCCAGCACCATGACAGGGTCGGGGGACTATGGCTACACCTTC. Amino acids: CASTMTGSGDYGYTF.

The V gene is TRBV2, the J gene TRBJ2-3, with 10 bases aligning to TRBD1. V lost 4 bases to trimming and J lost 2 bases; unmatched junction nucleotides: 12. Germline CDR1 is SNHLY and CDR2 is FYNNEI. The CDR3 is made up of 18 amino acids. For the CDR3, the DNA is TGTGCCAGCAGTGGGGGAGTCCAGGGACAGGGGTACACAGATACGCAGTATTTT. Residues: CASSGGVQGQGYTDTQYF. The full variable domain, with the rest looked up from reference TRBV2 and TRBJ2-3, is EPEVTQTPSHQVTQMGQEVILRCVPISNHLYFYWYRQILGQKVEFLVSFYNNEISEKSEIFDDQFSVERPDGSNFTLKIRSTKLEDSAMYFCASSGGVQGQGYTDTQYFGPGTRLTVL.

J is TRBJ2-5 and V is TRBV7-6; 8 bases match TRBD2. The germline V gene encodes CDR1 SGHVS and CDR2 FNYEAQ. The junction had 15 bases not matched to a gene; V was cut back by 4 bases and J by 5 bases. The CDR3 covers 17 residues. Here the CDR3 DNA reads TGTGCCAGCAGCTCGAGAGGACTAGCAACGGGAAGGGAGACCCAGTACTTC. This codes for CASSSRGLATGRETQYF.

This clone was counted once. The J gene is TRBJ1-5, the V gene TRBV4-1; tentative D call: TRBD1 (6 bases). V was cut by 0 bases and J by 3 bases, with 15 bases left in between. CDR1 is MGHRA and CDR2 is YSYEKL in the germline V gene. There are 17 residues in the CDR3. Here the CDR3 reads CASSQDLRGTYNQPQHF. CDR3 nucleotide sequence: TGCGCCAGCAGCCAAGATCTAAGGGGGACATACAATCAGCCCCAGCATTTT.

This clone has a single count. The chain couples TRBV12-5 to TRBJ1-2; D perhaps matches TRBD1 (6 bases). Germline lookup yields CDR1 LGHNT and CDR2 FRNRAP. The CDR3 totals 12 residues. With 3 bases removed from V and 4 bases from J, the gap between germline ends came to 6 bases. The CDR3 DNA follows: TGTGCTAGTGGTTTACAGGGCTATGGCTACACCTTC. Its protein is CASGLQGYGYTF.

With respect to this clone: The junction shows a germline mismatch at one end, possibly a read error. V gene TRBV12-3 or TRBV12-4 combines with J gene TRBJ2-7; D may be TRBD2 (6 bases). This CDR3 comprises 12 residues. The CDR3 sequence: CASSLAGGSQLF. Written as DNA, the CDR3 is TGTGCCAGCAGTTTAGCGGGGGGTTCCCAACTATTC.

The rearrangement links TRBV20-1 to TRBJ2-2; D not resolved. Germline loops: CDR1 DFQATT, CDR2 SNEGSKA (reference sequence). V was clipped by 3 bases and J by 5 bases, with 16 bases between them. The CDR3 length is 15 residues. The CDR3 bases are TGCAGTGCTAGTGACGGCGCGGTGGTAACCGGGGAGCTGTTTTTT. This sequence encodes CSASDGAVVTGELFF.

V is TRBV5-1 and J is TRBJ2-7, with 9 bases identical to TRBD2. The CDR3 consists of 14 residues. V shed 4 bases, J shed 3 bases, and the junction held 5 bases outside the gene matches. Germline V gene lookup returns CDR1 SGHRS and CDR2 YFSETQ. The CDR3 protein is CASSKELAGYEQYF. The DNA for the CDR3 is TGCGCCAGCAGCAAAGAACTAGCGGGCTACGAGCAGTACTTC.

The chain uses TRBV6-1 and TRBJ1-2, with no clear D. The V end lost 3 bases, the J end lost 4 bases, and 6 bases lay between the germline ends. This CDR3 has 12 residues. Germline loops: CDR1 MNHNS, CDR2 SASEGT. CDR3 region: CASSDTAYGYTF. DNA for the CDR3: TGTGCCAGCAGTGACACAGCCTATGGCTACACCTTC.

The rearrangement links TRBV6-2 or TRBV6-3 to TRBJ1-4, with D uncertain. CDR3 length equals 15 residues. The V gene lost 5 bases and the J gene lost 3 bases, with 13 bases spanning the gap. Germline CDR1 is MNHEY and CDR2 is SVGEGT. CDR3 protein: CASSASGIPNEKLFF. The DNA of the CDR3 is TGTGCCAGCAGTGCTTCCGGGATCCCTAATGAAAAACTGTTTTTT.

The chain employs TRBV14 and TRBJ1-5, with D uncertain. V dropped 2 bases and J dropped 8 bases, with 7 bases sitting between them. The length of the CDR3 is 12 residues. Germline V gives CDR1 SGHDN, CDR2 FVKESK. CDR3 nucleotide sequence: TGTGCCAGCAGCCAAAATTCTGAGCCCCAGCATTTT. It specifies CASSQNSEPQHF.

The gene calls are TRBV29-1 and TRBJ1-2; D is perhaps TRBD1 (5 bases). Deletions cut 4 bases from V and 8 bases from J, with 11 bases between. From germline, CDR1 is SQVTM and CDR2 ANQGSEA. The length of the CDR3 is 11 residues. CDR3 in amino acids: CSVAGSEGYTF. In DNA form, the CDR3 reads TGCAGCGTTGCAGGGTCGGAGGGCTACACCTTC.

V is TRBV7-2 and J is TRBJ1-2; possible D gene TRBD1, 6 bases. Trimming shortened V by 2 bases and J by 6 bases, and 13 bases separated the two germline ends. The CDR3 sequence is 14 residues long. CDR1 and CDR2 from the germline V gene are SGHTA and FQGNSA. In DNA, the CDR3 is TGTGCCAGCAGCTTACGGGACATCTTTCATGGCTACACCTTC. This gives the protein CASSLRDIFHGYTF.

J is TRBJ1-5 and V is TRBV6-5; 7 bases agree with TRBD1. CDR1 is MNHEY and CDR2 is SVGAGI in the germline V gene. V lost 8 bases to trimming and J lost 7 bases; unmatched junction nucleotides: 5. The CDR3 runs to 12 residues. CDR3 sequence reads: CASQTGKQPQHF. The CDR3, as DNA: TGTGCCAGCCAGACAGGGAAGCAGCCCCAGCATTTT.

The chain recombines TRBV16 with TRBJ1-3, with D tentatively TRBD1 (6 bases). V gave up 2 bases and J gave up 0 bases, with 8 bases separating them. The CDR3 runs 15 residues. Germline-derived CDR1 and CDR2 are KGHSY and FQNENV. Written as DNA, the CDR3 is TGTGCCAGCAGCCAAAGGGGGAACTCTGGAAACACCATATATTTT. Translating it yields CASSQRGNSGNTIYF.